This TCR beta chain is drawn from a study of T cell repertoires in cytomegalovirus infection. Study-level background: Used in the study were CMV epitopes, some recently identified and HLA-C-restricted, others well-studied and HLA-B-restricted. Public TCR beta signatures marked donors with CMV infection and the matching HLA.

Looked up from germline, CDR1 is MGHRA and CDR2 is YSYEKL. The CDR3 sequence is 16 residues long. V lost 4 bases, J lost 1 base, and 14 bases lay in between. In its sample, this clonotype was seen once. No antigen is known for it. Each CDR3 protein gets one entry after TCRdb re-called the reads with MiXCR. This sample has 300,000 to 400,000 distinct CDR3 sequences, with just under 30% found just once. General study points: It was HLA-C-restricted CMV-specific TCR beta clonotypes that dominated the response ex vivo.

The sequencing used cultured PBMCs, collected from culture after CMV antigen stimulation. This sequence was found in a human donor in good health (CMV status not recorded). Some clones in this sample may be carry-over from other donors' samples. The chain joins TRBV4-1 to TRBJ1-5; D ambiguous. The CDR3 DNA sequence: TGCGCCAGCAGCCCCCAGGCGGGGATGAGCAATCAGCCCCAGCATTTT. This translates into CASSPQAGMSNQPQHF.